These 26 T cell receptor beta chains came from one sample sequenced in a study of shared clonotypes between healthy human individuals. TCRdb's table, derived via immunoSEQ multiplex PCR, lists solely in-frame clones and lacks some. The sample holds some 980,000 clones, approximately 76% seen once. The specimen was memory CD4+ T cells sorted from blood. The subset: CD45RA-negative fraction. These receptors all stem from a man between 18 and 29 years old in good health.

Regarding this clone: The sample has other DNA sequences that encode this CDR3 too. This chain joins TRBV5-1 and TRBJ2-3; D may be TRBD2 (5 bases). Trimming removed 0 bases from V and 3 bases from J, with 5 bases in between. CDR3 length: 13 residues. Germline V gene lookup returns CDR1 SGHRS and CDR2 YFSETQ. DNA of the CDR3: TGCGCCAGCAGCTTGGGCGGGACAGATACGCAGTATTTT. Protein: CASSLGGTDTQYF.

Concerning this clone itself: This sequence may be a read error, since a much larger clone differs from it by one base. The V and J genes are TRBV2 and TRBJ2-2; 11 bases align to TRBD2. From germline, CDR1 is SNHLY and CDR2 FYNNEI. This CDR3 is built from 15 residues. CDR3 in amino acids: CAGRTTSGSPGELFF. The CDR3 DNA reads TGTGCCGGCAGGACTACTAGCGGGAGTCCCGGGGAGCTGTTTTTT.

The sample holds a few counts of this clone. The genes are TRBV27 and TRBJ1-5; D remains unclear. V lost 5 bases to trimming and J lost 0 bases, with 8 bases between them. Germline V gene sequence: CDR1 MNHEY, CDR2 SMNVEV (reference sequence). The CDR3 is made up of 14 amino acids. The CDR3 DNA reads as TGTGCCAGCAGTAGCCAGAATAGCAATCAGCCCCAGCATTTT. Protein: CASSSQNSNQPQHF.

This chain links TRBV7-2 with TRBJ2-7; no definite D call. V lost 1 base and J lost 1, with 11 bases in between. There are 15 residues in the CDR3. Germline V lookup: CDR1 SGHTA, CDR2 FQGNSA. CDR3 in amino acids: CASSLEGGPSYEQYF. The CDR3 DNA sequence: TGTGCCAGCAGCTTAGAAGGTGGACCATCCTACGAGCAGTACTTC.

This chain links TRBV5-1 with TRBJ1-1; maybe TRBD1 (5 bases). CDR1 is SGHRS and CDR2 is YFSETQ in the germline V gene. The CDR3 extends over 14 amino acids. Deletions cut 4 bases from V and 4 bases from J, with 14 bases between. The CDR3 sequence: CASSIIPGGTEAFF. The DNA of the CDR3 is TGCGCCAGCAGCATAATACCTGGGGGCACTGAAGCTTTCTTT.

CDR3: CTSSQAFWTGQYF. CDR3 DNA sequence: TGCACCAGCAGCCAAGCATTTTGGACGGGGCAGTATTTT. V and J are TRBV1 and TRBJ2-3. TRBV1 is a pseudogene. The CDR3 runs to 13 residues.

The CDR3 nucleotides are TGTGCCAGCAGCTCCACGACCGACAGGATCTACGAGCAGTACTTC. Amino acids: CASSSTTDRIYEQYF. The V call is TRBV11-2, the J call TRBJ2-7; a possible D gene is TRBD1 (6 bases). Germline V gene sequence: CDR1 SGHAT, CDR2 FQNNGV. V was cut by 4 bases and J by 3 bases, with 16 bases left in between. The CDR3 totals 15 residues.

The CDR3 sequence: CASSYEGLVTGELFF. CDR3 nucleotide sequence: TGTGCCAGCAGTTACGAGGGACTAGTTACCGGGGAGCTGTTTTTT. The V call is TRBV6-5, the J call TRBJ2-2, with TRBD2 matching 8 bases. There are 15 residues in the CDR3. CDR1 MNHEY and CDR2 SVGAGI come from the germline V gene. V gave up 2 bases and J gave up 5 bases; unmatched junction bases: 4.

The J gene is TRBJ1-6, the V gene TRBV7-8, with D unresolved. This CDR3 is built from 16 residues. Trimming left V 2 bases short and J 10 bases short, with 18 bases between. Looked up from germline, CDR1 is SGHVS and CDR2 is FQNEAQ. In nucleotides, the CDR3 is TGTGCCAGCAGCTTATTCCCCCGTTCTGCGGGGTCACCCCTCCACTTT. Translating it yields CASSLFPRSAGSPLHF.

The chain couples TRBV7-6 to TRBJ2-5, with TRBD1 matching 9 bases. The CDR3 runs to 16 residues. Losses at the gene ends were 2 bases for V and 4 bases for J; bases not matched to a gene: 8. Germline CDR1 SGHVS, CDR2 FNYEAQ. Here the CDR3 reads CASSLPGQGAGETQYF. CDR3 in DNA: TGTGCCAGCAGCTTACCGGGACAGGGCGCTGGAGAGACCCAGTACTTC.

The gene calls are TRBV30 and TRBJ2-5, with unresolved D. The germline V gene encodes CDR1 GTSNPN and CDR2 SVGIG (reference sequence). There are 13 residues in the CDR3. Trimming took off 0 bases at V and 7 bases at J, with 12 bases between the two ends. The chain's CDR3 is CAWSVGAVGTQYF. The CDR3 DNA follows: TGTGCCTGGAGTGTAGGCGCTGTCGGGACCCAGTACTTC.

This clone was seen a few times. This rearrangement joins TRBV30 to TRBJ1-1, with D maybe TRBD1 (6 bases). Trimming removed 5 bases from V and 4 bases from J, with 11 bases in between. The V gene's germline CDR1 is GTSNPN and CDR2 SVGIG (reference sequence). The CDR3 length is 12 residues. CDR3 bases: TGTGCCTGGCTCAGGGGTTTCACTGAAGCTTTCTTT. Amino acid sequence: CAWLRGFTEAFF. The full variable domain, its missing parts supplied by reference TRBV30 and TRBJ1-1, is SQTIHQWPATLVQPVGSPLSLECTVEGTSNPNLYWYRQAAGRGLQLLFYSVGIGQISSEVPQNLSASRPQDRQFILSSKKLLLSDSGFYLCAWLRGFTEAFFGQGTRLTVV.

This clone has just a few counts. J is TRBJ1-1 and V is TRBV5-1, with D perhaps matching TRBD1 (5 bases). V dropped 0 bases and J dropped 8 bases, with 17 bases sitting between them. CDR3 length: 15 amino acids. Germline CDR1 reads SGHRS; CDR2 reads YFSETQ. CDR3 nucleotides: TGCGCCAGCAGCTTGGAGGGGCGCCGACCTAGCGAAGCTTTCTTT. This translates into CASSLEGRRPSEAFF.

The gene calls are TRBV4-1 and TRBJ2-2; D gene unclear. CDR3 length equals 16 residues. Between the trimmed V and J ends, which lost 2 bases and 1 base, there was a span of 11 bases. Germline V CDR1 and CDR2: MGHRA, YSYEKL. The CDR3 here is CASSQSRTENTGELFF. Here the CDR3 DNA reads TGCGCCAGCAGCCAATCGAGGACCGAGAACACCGGGGAGCTGTTTTTT.

This clone was picked up one time. V usage is TRBV27 and J usage is TRBJ2-3, with 7 bases aligning to TRBD1. Germline CDR1 reads MNHEY; CDR2 reads SMNVEV (reference sequence). The trim removed 2 bases at V and 0 bases at J, leaving 17 bases unmatched. CDR3 length: 20 amino acids. CDR3 amino acids: CASSLKPPGTAYTSTDTQYF. CDR3 nucleotides: TGTGCCAGCAGTTTAAAACCCCCCGGGACAGCTTATACTAGCACAGATACGCAGTATTTT.

This rearrangement joins TRBV10-3 to TRBJ1-1; maybe TRBD1 (5 bases). Germline V gene sequence: CDR1 ENHRY, CDR2 SYGVKD. This CDR3 contains 14 residues. The V end was cut by 2 bases, the J end by 7 bases, with 14 bases between. CDR3: CAISEPIGGGEAFF. In DNA, the CDR3 is TGTGCCATCAGTGAGCCAATTGGGGGGGGTGAAGCTTTCTTT.

The rearrangement uses TRBV7-9 and TRBJ2-3; D gene ambiguous. The CDR3 length is 12 residues. V lost 5 bases and J lost 0, with 3 bases in between. The V gene's germline CDR1 is SEHNR and CDR2 FQNEAQ (reference sequence). The CDR3 region is CASSVSTDTQYF. CDR3 nucleotides: TGTGCCAGCAGCGTAAGCACAGATACGCAGTATTTT.

The chain recombines TRBV7-8 with TRBJ1-6; D possibly corresponds to TRBD1 (5 bases). Trimming took off 3 bases at V and 8 bases at J, with 8 bases between the two ends. The CDR3 loop spans 13 amino acids. Germline V gives CDR1 SGHVS, CDR2 FQNEAQ. The CDR3 spells CASSFGGDSPLHF. The DNA for the CDR3 is TGTGCCAGCAGCTTTGGGGGGGATTCACCCCTCCACTTT.

The chain couples TRBV7-2 to TRBJ1-1; no firm D call. CDR1 SGHTA and CDR2 FQGNSA come from the germline V gene. V lost 5 bases, J lost 3 bases, and 7 bases lay in between. This CDR3 contains 12 residues. The CDR3 sequence is CASSADHTEAFF. The CDR3, as DNA: TGTGCCAGCAGCGCCGACCACACTGAAGCTTTCTTT.

This chain links TRBV9 with TRBJ1-1, with D possibly matching TRBD1 (6 bases). There are 17 residues in the CDR3. Trimming removed 0 bases at V and 0 bases at J, with 15 bases between. The germline V gene has CDR1 SGDLS and CDR2 YYNGEE. The CDR3: CASSVDAGRGLNTEAFF. The CDR3 DNA sequence: TGTGCCAGCAGCGTAGACGCAGGGAGGGGGTTGAACACTGAAGCTTTCTTT.

V and J are TRBV19 and TRBJ1-1; 7 nucleotides agree with TRBD1. V shed 5 bases, J shed 1 base, and the junction held 7 bases outside the gene matches. Per the germline V gene, CDR1 is LNHDA and CDR2 is SQIVND (reference sequence). CDR3 length equals 15 residues. CDR3 loop: CASSAVRGSNTEAFF. CDR3 nucleotide sequence: TGTGCCAGTAGTGCCGTCAGGGGGTCGAACACTGAAGCTTTCTTT.

Note on this clone: Other DNA sequences of this sample code for an identical CDR3. V and J are TRBV19 and TRBJ1-1; no clear D gene. The CDR3 extends over 14 amino acids. Trimming cost V 3 bases and J 0 bases, with 8 bases left between them. Germline values: CDR1 LNHDA, CDR2 SQIVND (reference sequence). CDR3 coding DNA: TGTGCCAGTAGTATGAGAGAAATGAACACTGAAGCTTTCTTT. Translation gives CASSMREMNTEAFF.

This clone was found many times. The chain is built from TRBV27 and TRBJ1-6, with TRBD1 matching 10 bases. The V gene's germline CDR1 is MNHEY and CDR2 SMNVEV (reference sequence). V shed 6 bases, J shed 9 bases, and the junction held 5 bases outside the gene matches. The CDR3 runs to 14 residues. In nucleotides, the CDR3 is TGTGCCAGCAGACCGGGACAGGGGTTTTCACCCCTCCACTTT. Translation: CASRPGQGFSPLHF.

The V call is TRBV7-2, the J call TRBJ1-4; a weak D match, TRBD1 (5 bases). With 3 bases removed from V and 7 bases from J, the gap between germline ends came to 12 bases. The CDR3 has 14 amino acids. Germline V gives CDR1 SGHTA, CDR2 FQGNSA. The CDR3 here is CASSLGGLPEKLFF. The DNA for the CDR3 is TGTGCCAGCAGCTTGGGGGGACTCCCTGAAAAACTGTTTTTT.

The V call is TRBV2, the J call TRBJ1-5; D is perhaps TRBD1 (5 bases). Deletions cut 7 bases from V and 4 bases from J, with 14 bases between. Germline V lookup: CDR1 SNHLY, CDR2 FYNNEI. This CDR3 contains 14 residues. The CDR3 region has the DNA TGTGCCAGCAAAGGGACCGCAGAAAATCAGCCCCAGCATTTT. Encoded protein: CASKGTAENQPQHF.

This clone was recorded a few times. V gene TRBV6-1 combines with J gene TRBJ1-2; D uncertain. V was pared by 7 bases and J by 2 bases, with 14 bases between. The CDR3 is 14 amino acids. Germline V lookup: CDR1 MNHNS, CDR2 SASEGT. The CDR3 protein is CASTERAGNYGYTF. In DNA form, the CDR3 reads TGTGCCAGCACCGAAAGGGCCGGAAACTATGGCTACACCTTC.